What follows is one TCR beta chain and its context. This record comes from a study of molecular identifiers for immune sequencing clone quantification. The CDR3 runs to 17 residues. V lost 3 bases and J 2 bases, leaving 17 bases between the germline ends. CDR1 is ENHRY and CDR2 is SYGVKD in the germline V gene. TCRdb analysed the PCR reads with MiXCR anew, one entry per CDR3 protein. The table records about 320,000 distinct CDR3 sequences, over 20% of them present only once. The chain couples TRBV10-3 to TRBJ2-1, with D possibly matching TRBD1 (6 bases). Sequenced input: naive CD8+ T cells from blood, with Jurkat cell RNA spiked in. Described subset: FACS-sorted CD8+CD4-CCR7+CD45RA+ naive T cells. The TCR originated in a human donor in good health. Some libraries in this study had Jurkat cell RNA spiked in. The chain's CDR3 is CAISDVAGEIAYNEQFF. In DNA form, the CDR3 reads TGTGCCATCAGTGATGTGGCAGGGGAAATAGCCTACAATGAGCAGTTCTTC.